This TCR beta chain was documented in a study of T-cell reconstitution after alpha-beta-depleted transplantation in children. Library preparation (for TCRbeta) was performed with unique molecular identifiers. Via MiXCR, TCRdb re-called the PCR reads, giving one row per CDR3 protein. The profile shows around 400,000 distinct CDR3 sequences, around 9.9% of them singletons. With 1 base removed from V and 3 bases from J, the gap between germline ends came to 6 bases. Germline V gives CDR1 SGHTA, CDR2 FQGNSA. CDR3 length equals 14 residues. The starting material was PBMCs from the stem cell graft donor, obtained from the stem cell graft. This sequence originates from a human donor who donated a stem cell graft to a child with acute myeloid leukemia. This chain uses TRBV7-2 with TRBJ2-2; D unclear. CDR3 nucleotides: TGTGCCAGCAGCTTAGGCACCTACACCGGGGAGCTGTTTTTT. Protein: CASSLGTYTGELFF. The whole variable domain, filled in from reference TRBV7-2 and TRBJ2-2, reads GAGVSQSPSNKVTEKGKDVELRCDPISGHTALYWYRQSLGQGLEFLIYFQGNSAPDKSGLPSDRFSAERTGGSVSTLTIQRTQQEDSAVYLCASSLGTYTGELFFGEGSRLTVL.